This entry features one T cell receptor beta chain sequence. This entry belongs to a study of blood T cell repertoires in COVID-19. CDR3 length equals 13 residues. Germline lookup yields CDR1 SGHVS and CDR2 FQNEAQ. Trimming took 3 bases from V and 5 from J, leaving 8 bases between them. The repertoire was sequenced with immunoSEQ multiplex PCR; TCRdb's copy has only in-frame clones and lacks some. The data show about 300,000 clones, around 84% seen once. Sequenced input: PBMCs or T cells enriched from blood (not recorded which). The chain couples TRBV7-8 to TRBJ1-5; D is uncertain. The clonotype originates from a young woman who had recovered from COVID-19. The CDR3 DNA reads TGTGCCAGCAGCTTTGCTGAGGATCAGCCCCAGCATTTT. Amino acids: CASSFAEDQPQHF.